The TCR beta chain described here comes from a study of CD8+CD57+ T cells in acquired aplastic anemia. Study-level background: DNA per sorted CD4+ or CD8+ sample ranged roughly 0.17 to 27.4 ug, averaging around 3 ug.

Profiles of TCR beta VDJ and CDR3 were generated from a genomic DNA template. TCRdb re-called the reads with MiXCR, one entry per CDR3 protein. The table shows about half a million distinct CDR3 sequences, with around 33% occurring only once. Individuals selected for sequencing had exhibited CD8+CD57+ cell expansion on flow cytometry. Each patient had severe acquired aplastic anemia. Sequences were obtained from sorted CD4+, CD8+, or CD8+CD57+ T cells (not recorded which) from PBMCs. The receptor's source is a human donor with aplastic anemia.

The CDR3 protein is CSATTGGRTEAFF. The CDR3 nucleotides are TGCAGTGCTACCACAGGGGGCCGGACTGAAGCTTTCTTT. V and J are TRBV20-1 and TRBJ1-1; 9 nucleotides match TRBD1. CDR3 length: 13 amino acids. CDR1 is DFQATT, CDR2 SNEGSKA, per germline (reference sequence). V shed 4 bases, J shed 5 bases, and the junction held 5 bases outside the gene matches.